Listed below are T cell receptor beta chains from one sample, sequenced in a study of cytomegalovirus exposure and HLA in healthy donors. Using immunoSEQ multiplex PCR, the repertoire was profiled, and TCRdb retains in-frame clones only, with some absent. There are roughly 130,000 clones in the sample; 82% occur only once, and 0.95% to 1.5% lies in the top ten. Sample: PBMCs. These receptors were obtained from a boy aged 5-17 years in good health and CMV-seronegative. Both conserved end residues are part of each CDR3. D genes are given only for firm matches. Clone size is given for some rows only: seen once, a few or many times, or a class if the clone is expanded.

d_gene,j_gene,abundance,v_gene,CDR3nt,CDR3aa
NA,TRBJ2-3,NA,TRBV29-1,TGCAGCGTTCGGGACACCATCTTAGCAGATACGCAGTATTTT,CSVRDTILADTQYF
NA,TRBJ1-1,NA,TRBV7-8,TGTGCCAGCAGCTTGGGGGGGGAAGCTTTCTTT,CASSLGGEAFF
TRBD2,TRBJ2-3,NA,TRBV5-1,TGCGCCAGCAGCATGGGACTAGCTTCCACAGATACGCAGTATTTT,CASSMGLASTDTQYF
TRBD1,TRBJ1-1,NA,TRBV6-5,TGTGCCAGCAGTTACTCGAAGGGACAGGAAGCTGAAGCTTTCTTT,CASSYSKGQEAEAFF
TRBD2,TRBJ2-7,NA,TRBV28,TGTGCCAGCAGTGGGGGGCTAGCGGGAGGGTTCTACGAGCAGTACTTC,CASSGGLAGGFYEQYF
NA,TRBJ2-7,NA,TRBV19,TGTGCCAGTAGCCCTCGGGGTATCCACGAGCAGTACTTC,CASSPRGIHEQYF
NA,TRBJ2-7,NA,TRBV6-5,TGTGCCAGCAGTTATAGAAGAAGTTCACCCGAGCAGTACTTC,CASSYRRSSPEQYF
TRBD1,TRBJ1-1,NA,TRBV7-6,TGTGCCAGCAGCTTAGGACAGGGAGGTGAAGCTTTCTTT,CASSLGQGGEAFF
NA,TRBJ1-1,NA,TRBV5-1,TGCGCCAGCAGCTCCCCTTCTACGGGCACTGAAGCTTTCTTT,CASSSPSTGTEAFF
NA,TRBJ2-1,NA,TRBV7-9,TGTGCCAGCAGCTTCAGGGTGAATGAGCAGTTCTTC,CASSFRVNEQFF
TRBD2,TRBJ2-7,NA,TRBV7-9,TGTGCCAGCAGCTCCACTAGCGGGAGAGGCGACGAGCAGTACTTC,CASSSTSGRGDEQYF
NA,TRBJ1-5,NA,TRBV6-5,TGTGCCAGCAGTTACTCGAGGGTACAGCCCCAGCATTTT,CASSYSRVQPQHF
TRBD2,TRBJ2-2,NA,TRBV7-3,TGTGCCAGCAGCTCCGCGGGAGGGACCGGGGAGCTGTTTTTT,CASSSAGGTGELFF
NA,TRBJ1-2,NA,TRBV30,TGTGCCTGGAGCCAGGAACCTAACTATGGCTACACCTTC,CAWSQEPNYGYTF
NA,TRBJ1-2,NA,TRBV18,TGTGCCAGCTCACCACCCGCGGTGTACAGGGCCGGCTACACCTTC,CASSPPAVYRAGYTF
TRBD1,TRBJ2-7,NA,TRBV10-1,TGCGCCAGCAGGGCGGGACAGGGAGACGAGCAGTACTTC,CASRAGQGDEQYF
TRBD1,TRBJ1-5,NA,TRBV27,TGTGCCAGCAGTCTCGGACAGGGAATCAATCAGCCCCAGCATTTT,CASSLGQGINQPQHF
TRBD2,TRBJ2-7,NA,TRBV4-2,TGTGCCAGCAGCCAAGGTGGGGGACTAGGTGGCTACGAGCAGTACTTC,CASSQGGGLGGYEQYF
NA,TRBJ2-5,NA,TRBV13,TGTGCCAGCAGCTTAGGCTCTGGCAGTACAGAGACCCAGTACTTC,CASSLGSGSTETQYF
TRBD2,TRBJ2-2,NA,TRBV5-1,TGCGCCAGCTCAGCCGCGACTAGCGGTGCCGGGGAGCTGTTTTTT,CASSAATSGAGELFF
NA,TRBJ2-1,NA,TRBV4-3,TGCGCCAGCAGCCAAGTCGGGGATGAGCAGTTCTTC,CASSQVGDEQFF
NA,TRBJ1-3,NA,TRBV6-1,TGTGCCGGCAGTACCAGCTCTGGAAACACCATATATTTT,CAGSTSSGNTIYF
NA,TRBJ1-1,few,TRBV6-1,TGTGCCAGCAGTGAAGCTGAGCCCCAAGAGGTTTTCTTT,CASSEAEPQEVFF
TRBD2,TRBJ2-5,NA,TRBV2,TGTGCCAGCGGGGGGGGAGGGGAGACCCAGTACTTC,CASGGGGETQYF
TRBD2,TRBJ2-7,few,TRBV5-1,TGCGCCAGCAGCCGGTCGTTGGCGGGGGATTACGAGCAGTACTTC,CASSRSLAGDYEQYF
NA,TRBJ2-1,NA,TRBV19,TGTGCCAGTAGTATCAGGGATGAGCAGTTCTTC,CASSIRDEQFF
NA,TRBJ2-1,few,TRBV10-2,TGCGCCAGCAGAAACTATTCCGGTGAGCAGTTCTTC,CASRNYSGEQFF
TRBD2,TRBJ2-2,NA,TRBV4-2,TGTGCCAGCAGCCAAGCGGGAGGTAACACCGGGGAGCTGTTTTTT,CASSQAGGNTGELFF
TRBD2,TRBJ2-7,NA,TRBV30,TGTGCCTGGGCGGCGGGGGCCTACGAGCAGTACTTC,CAWAAGAYEQYF
TRBD1,TRBJ1-1,NA,TRBV5-1,TGCGCCAGCAGCCCCGGGACAGGCCACACTGAAGCTTTCTTT,CASSPGTGHTEAFF
NA,TRBJ1-5,NA,TRBV6-1,TGTGCCAGCAGTGATATAGTAAGCGGCAATCAGCCCCAGCATTTT,CASSDIVSGNQPQHF
TRBD2,TRBJ2-5,NA,TRBV5-1,TGCGCCAGCAGGGGACTAGCGGGAACTCAAGAGACCCAGTACTTC,CASRGLAGTQETQYF
TRBD1,TRBJ2-3,NA,TRBV5-1,TGCGCCAGCAGCGCACCAGGGGGCGCAGATACGCAGTATTTT,CASSAPGGADTQYF
NA,TRBJ1-3,NA,TRBV9,TGTGCCAGCAGCGTAGGGGCGAGCTCTGGAAACACCATATATTTT,CASSVGASSGNTIYF
TRBD2,TRBJ2-5,NA,TRBV27,TGTGCCAGCAGTTTACGTCAGCCGGGAGGGCTCCAAGAGACCCAGTACTTC,CASSLRQPGGLQETQYF
TRBD1,TRBJ1-3,NA,TRBV7-8,TGTGCCAGCAGCACGAGAGGACAGGGAGCCTCTGGAAACACCATATATTTT,CASSTRGQGASGNTIYF
TRBD1,TRBJ1-5,NA,TRBV5-6,TGTGCCAGCAGCTTGGACAGGGGGCAGCCCCAGCATTTT,CASSLDRGQPQHF
NA,TRBJ2-1,NA,TRBV2,TGTGCCAGCAATAGCGGCAGCTCCTACAATGAGCAGTTCTTC,CASNSGSSYNEQFF
NA,TRBJ1-2,NA,TRBV27,TGTGCCAGCAGTATCTCCGGGGGGCTAAACTATGGCTACACCTTC,CASSISGGLNYGYTF
TRBD2,TRBJ2-7,NA,TRBV29-1,TGCAGCGTTCTTGGGACTAGCGGGAGCTCCCCCCTAGGAGACGAGCAGTACTTC,CSVLGTSGSSPLGDEQYF
TRBD2,TRBJ2-7,NA,TRBV4-1,TGCGCCAGCAGCCACCTCGGACTAGCGGGGCACTACGAGCAGTACTTC,CASSHLGLAGHYEQYF